This T cell receptor (beta chain) was identified during a study of cytomegalovirus exposure and HLA in healthy donors listed by TCRdb under 2017. For context, the study as a whole: According to an earlier analysis of 587 of the donors, about 179 million T cells yielded over 90 million unique TCR beta sequences and approximately 300 Gb of sequence data. To study patterns of TCR occurrence, a later analysis re-analyzed previously published TCR beta repertoires from more than 550 donors and added high-resolution HLA genotyping. To predict cytomegalovirus infection status, the study combined high-throughput TCR immunosequencing, statistical association of individual TCRs with disease status, and machine learning. Donor age, sex, ethnicity and CMV serostatus were compiled alongside the repertoire data. An earlier analysis of 500 to 750 of the donors applied high-throughput TCR beta sequencing to assess whether each TCR beta V gene segment acted as functional or pseudogenic. Rather than using new phenotypic data, the later analysis identified candidate immune exposures from TCR beta sequences and from how often those sequences occurred across donors. The study profiled the T cell repertoires of approximately 700 subjects by immunosequencing and related them to cytomegalovirus serostatus. Both class I and class II loci were covered by HLA typing, at four-digit resolution. A later genetic analysis used genome-wide SNP genotypes for about 60% of the roughly 700 donors, treating that subset as a discovery cohort. Along with the approximately 700-subject first cohort, a separate validation cohort of more than 90 different subjects was used. An early release that covered 500 to 800 HLA-typed donors contained 300 to 350 gigabases of sequencing data and tens of millions of unique TCR sequences. Every repertoire in the discovery cohort had been generated on one and the same sequencing platform. The number of donors typed differed by locus, with about 629-630 for A, B, C, DRB1 and DQB1, more than 500 for DQA1, about 610 for DPA1, and 400 to 490 for DPB1. Because of strong linkage in the cohort, roughly five DR-DQ haplotypes were treated as single units for association and clustering. The study was designed to test whether signatures of past pathogen exposure could be identified by cataloging public T cell receptors. On average, around 240,000 unique TCR beta nucleotide sequences were sequenced per donor among 350 to 400 genotyped donors of the cohort, with approximately 18% of those sequences being non-productive. The genetic ancestry cluster associated with self-reported Caucasian donors included 70% to 85% of the roughly 380 genotyped donors. General conclusions and limits of the study: The study listed 150 to 200 TCR beta chains as associated with cytomegalovirus. Presence/absence analyses assumed roughly uniform sequencing depth across donors, an assumption that may not hold. A further reported finding was that TCR beta sequences accurately predicted the HLA-A and HLA-B alleles for most subjects in the first cohort. It was suggested by the authors that the approach could potentially be generalized to other disease states and immunological phenotypes. An earlier analysis of approximately 570 of the donors showed that most TCR beta V segments appeared in productive rearrangements either about 87% or about 30% of the time, which broadly matched IMGT annotations. In a later genetic analysis, fewer N-insertions in productive TCRs were reported among donors in an Asian-associated ancestry cluster than the approximately 710-donor mean. At a false discovery rate of 0.05, a later analysis linked around 17,000 TCR beta sequences to specific HLA alleles. In vitro tests confirmed that a few of the cytomegalovirus-associated TCR beta chains recognize cytomegalovirus antigens. Across donors, most TCR sequences were observed very rarely, whereas some public TCRs were present in many individuals. Linkage disequilibrium might explain the correlated functional status among segregating V segments, but an unknown experimental factor could not be ruled out. When HLA alleles, especially DR and DQ, strongly co-occurred, TCR associations were difficult to assign to individual alleles. A later genetic analysis associated a missense DCLRE1C variant with V-gene and J-gene trimming of TCR beta chains, and an independent cohort replicated the association. In a later analysis, several top co-occurrence clusters were reported to appear linked to parvovirus B19, influenza, CMV and Epstein-Barr virus. Because HLA typing was unavailable for some donors at each locus, only the typed subset was used in association tests. In a later analysis, HLA-associated TCR beta chains were found to be more clonally expanded and to have lower generation probabilities than equally common non-associated chains. The cohort was sequenced for TCR beta chains only, and without alpha or paired-chain data the features that could be detected were limited. In a later analysis, TCR association rates were found to vary across HLA loci, with the most associated TCRs seen for DRB1 alleles and the fewest for HLA-C alleles. About 17 rarely observed V segments, including chromosome 9 orphons, were excluded from the earlier analysis of several hundred of the donors because counts were too low. CMV serostatus was the only immune exposure information available for the cohort. According to a later analysis, most CMV-associated TCR beta chains appeared to be HLA-restricted, and the HLA associations seemed to be driven largely by CMV exposure. A group of highly shared sequence variants was considered likely to be a technical artifact of the sequencing pipeline. Cytomegalovirus status was reported to be diagnosed by the classifier with high specificity and sensitivity in both the original and validation cohorts.

Library preparation used the immunoSEQ multiplex PCR assay. A mixture of 60 forward primers for TCR Vbeta segments and 13 reverse primers for TCR Jbeta segments was used in the multiplex PCR. The CDR3 region of rearranged TCR beta genes was amplified from genomic DNA with a multiplex PCR assay. On the Illumina HiSeq System, the amplified TCR beta libraries were sequenced as 87-base-pair reads. As for the authors' bioinformatics: A later analysis counted about 80 million unique TCR beta chains across the 650 to 800 repertoires, and roughly 9.9 million of these chains were shared by at least two donors. Raw reads were error-corrected and collapsed into unique sequences with a nearest-neighbor algorithm that merged closely related sequences to remove PCR and sequencing errors. Alignment of CDR3 sequences to IMGT reference sequences was used to assign V, D and J gene segments. Each retained sequence needed at least a six-nucleotide match to both a V gene segment and a J gene segment. A rearrangement was called productive if the CDR3 had no stop codons and remained in frame with V and J, and every other rearrangement was called non-productive. CDR3 was defined according to IMGT convention as the region running from the second conserved V-encoded cysteine to the conserved J-encoded phenylalanine. In an earlier analysis of approximately 590 of the donors, sequences lacking an unambiguous match to a single V gene segment were excluded. An earlier analysis of 500 to 700 of the donors classified V segments as functional when productive rearrangements were above 56.7% and as segregating when the standard deviation between donors was above 5%. A statistical classification framework was built for diagnosing cytomegalovirus status from the catalog of TCR beta chain sequences. A later analysis assigned V and J genes by comparing TCR nucleotide sequences with IMGT/GENE-DB human TR gene sequences. The TCRdist pipeline was used in a later analysis to assign CDR3 sequences and most-parsimonious VDJ recombination scenarios. In a later analysis, each TCR beta chain was defined by its CDR3 amino acid sequence together with its V-gene family, and reads lacking a unique V-gene family were excluded. As a way to deal with suspected cross-contamination and a sequencing artifact, a later analysis dropped 592 nucleotide sequences that were highly shared and had low generation probability. A later analysis calculated a clonal expansion index for each public chain from normalized within-repertoire ranks of inferred template counts. In a later analysis, generation probabilities were computed with a VDJ recombination model fitted to out-of-frame rearrangements, and the resulting probabilities were checked against IGoR. Hypergeometric tests were used in a later analysis to score TCR-TCR, TCR-HLA and TCR-CMV co-occurrence, with a repertoire-size bias correction applied to the TCR pairs. A later analysis estimated false discovery rates by permuting HLA or CMV assignments 20 times. A later analysis grouped co-occurring TCRs with DBSCAN, adding TCRdist sequence similarity when clustering within HLA-allele-positive subsets. For co-occurrence clustering, repertoires with fewer than 30,000 or more than 120,000 public chains were excluded, along with five repertoires with anomalous nucleotide sharing. The source is immuneACCESS, and TCRdb retained only in-frame sequences with V and J called. Part of the clones is not carried over; for the studies checked, unresolved V genes explain less than half of this, and the remainder is unexplained. V and J calls and clone size are as listed in that table; D and trimming were resolved from the DNA. For this sample the table gives some 110,000 clones, of which more than 80% were detected only once. 5% to 6.5% of the sample is taken by the ten largest.

The cohort comprised hundreds of healthy bone marrow donors. At the time of sampling, every cohort member was nominally healthy, though immune exposures that went unrecorded were likely present. The donor was CMV seronegative and belonged to the group of 352 seronegative cohort members. Every donor gave a peripheral blood sample, and the peripheral blood mononuclear cells from that sample were used for TCR beta sequencing. Genomic DNA was extracted from the blood cell samples with the Qiagen DNeasy Blood Extraction Kit. As for this clone: Its antigen specificity is not known. No base-level quality is on record; no much larger clone is a single base apart.

The TCR was taken from a man aged 18 to 29 in good health and CMV-seronegative. The sequencing sample was made of PBMCs.

The nucleotide sequence is TGTGCCAGCAGCACCACCGGGACACCGTCGGGCGGGCGGGCTTTCTTT. Its product reads: CASSTTGTPSGGRAFF. The receptor chain draws on TRBV7-9 and TRBJ1-1; the best D guess is TRBD1, with 6 bases matching. CDR1 is given as SEHNR and CDR2 as FQNEAQ, both from the germline V gene (reference sequence). V lost 5 bases and J lost 11 bases; the stretch between them is 27 bases long. The CDR3, cysteine through phenylalanine, is 16 amino acids long. The CDR3 DNA has 48 bases and is translated from base 1.